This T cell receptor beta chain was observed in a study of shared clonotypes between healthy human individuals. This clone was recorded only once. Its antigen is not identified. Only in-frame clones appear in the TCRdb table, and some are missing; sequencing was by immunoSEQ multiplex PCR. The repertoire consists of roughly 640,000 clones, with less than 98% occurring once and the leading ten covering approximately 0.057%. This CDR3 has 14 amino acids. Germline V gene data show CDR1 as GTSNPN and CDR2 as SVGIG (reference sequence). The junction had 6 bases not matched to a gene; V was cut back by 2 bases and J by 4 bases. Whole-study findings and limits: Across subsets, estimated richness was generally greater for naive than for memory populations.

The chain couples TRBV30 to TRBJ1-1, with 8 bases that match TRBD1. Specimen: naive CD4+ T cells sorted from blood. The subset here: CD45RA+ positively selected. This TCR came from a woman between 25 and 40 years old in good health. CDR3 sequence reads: CAWSPGGKSTEAFF. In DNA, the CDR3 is TGTGCCTGGAGTCCAGGGGGCAAAAGCACTGAAGCTTTCTTT.